This T cell receptor beta chain was documented in a study of beta chain features in type 1 diabetes. TCRB transcripts that were expressed got sequenced, as all of the isolated RNA had been reverse transcribed. Repertoires were generated with immunoSEQ multiplex PCR, while TCRdb's copy carries only in-frame clones and drops some. The sample holds 430,000 or so clones, 11% seen once. Findings of the study overall: Fewer insertions but more deletions were seen at VDJ junctions in type 1 diabetes patients. Compared with healthy donors, patients appeared to share more similar naive, central memory and regulatory TCRB repertoires.

Stem cell-like memory, regulatory, central memory and naive CD4+ cells were sorted via CD45RO/CCR7/CD25/CD127/CD95/CD27. This clone has a handful of counts. Its antigen is as yet unknown. One end of the junction varies from germline; a read error may be responsible. Sequences were obtained from naive CD4+ T cells from blood. This clonotype was sampled from a woman between 18 and 29 years old in good health.

The CDR3 reads CASSPGQGNF. The CDR3 DNA is TGTGCCAGCAGCCCGGGACAGGGGAACTTC. J is TRBJ2-4 and V is TRBV7-9; TRBD1 aligns across 10 bases. The CDR3 covers 10 residues. Germline V gene data show CDR1 as SEHNR and CDR2 as FQNEAQ (reference sequence).